These T cell receptor beta chains were read from a single sample in a study of shared clonotypes between healthy human individuals. Here immunoSEQ multiplex PCR was the method, and the copy in TCRdb shows in-frame clones only, minus some. The sample carries over 700,000 clones, roughly two thirds recorded once. Sequences were obtained from memory CD4+ T cells sorted from blood. The receptors come from a woman in her twenties or thirties in good health. CDR3s include the opening cysteine and the closing phenylalanine or tryptophan. D genes are given only for firm matches. A clone size is listed for some rows: how often the clone was seen (once, few, many), or a class if it is expanded.

d_gene: TRBD2
v_gene: TRBV19
len: 14
abundance: -
j_gene: TRBJ2-3
CDR3nt: TGTGCCAGTACCGGCGGGAGAACCACAGATACGCAGTATTTT
CDR3aa: CASTGGRTTDTQYF

d_gene: TRBD1
v_gene: TRBV27
len: 14
abundance: -
j_gene: TRBJ2-3
CDR3nt: TGTGCCAGCCGTGGGCAGGGGGCAACAGATACGCAGTATTTT
CDR3aa: CASRGQGATDTQYF

d_gene: TRBD2
v_gene: TRBV5-1
len: 15
abundance: -
j_gene: TRBJ2-4
CDR3nt: TGCGCCAGCAGCGGTATAGCGGGAGGGGTAAACATTCAGTACTTC
CDR3aa: CASSGIAGGVNIQYF

d_gene: -
v_gene: TRBV20-1
len: 10
abundance: -
j_gene: TRBJ2-5
CDR3nt: TGCAGTGCCACCGTCGACACCCAGTACTTC
CDR3aa: CSATVDTQYF

d_gene: TRBD1
v_gene: TRBV7-9
len: 16
abundance: -
j_gene: TRBJ2-3
CDR3nt: TGTGCCAGCAGCGAGCCGACAGGGGACAGCACAGATACGCAGTATTTT
CDR3aa: CASSEPTGDSTDTQYF

d_gene: -
v_gene: TRBV6-1
len: 13
abundance: -
j_gene: TRBJ2-1
CDR3nt: TGTGCCAGCAGTGAATTCGGCGACACTGAGCAGTTCTTC
CDR3aa: CASSEFGDTEQFF

d_gene: TRBD1
v_gene: TRBV19
len: 14
abundance: -
j_gene: TRBJ2-7
CDR3nt: TGTGCCAGTAGCTCCGGGACAGGGACCTACGAGCAGTACTTC
CDR3aa: CASSSGTGTYEQYF

d_gene: -
v_gene: TRBV5-6
len: 14
abundance: -
j_gene: TRBJ2-7
CDR3nt: TGTGCCAGCAGCCTACTGGACAACTCCTACGAGCAGTACTTC
CDR3aa: CASSLLDNSYEQYF

d_gene: -
v_gene: TRBV6-5
len: 12
abundance: few
j_gene: TRBJ1-2
CDR3nt: TGTGCCAGCAGTCACGGACGCGGGGGCTACACCTTC
CDR3aa: CASSHGRGGYTF

d_gene: TRBD1
v_gene: TRBV27
len: 15
abundance: -
j_gene: TRBJ1-5
CDR3nt: TGTGCCAGCAGGGCAGACAGGGGAAGCAATCAGCCCCAGCATTTT
CDR3aa: CASRADRGSNQPQHF

d_gene: -
v_gene: TRBV14
len: 17
abundance: few
j_gene: TRBJ2-1
CDR3nt: TGTGCCAGCAGCCAAGGTCTCTCGAATACCCATTCCAATGAGCAGTTCTTC
CDR3aa: CASSQGLSNTHSNEQFF

d_gene: TRBD1
v_gene: TRBV6-1
len: 14
abundance: many
j_gene: TRBJ2-3
CDR3nt: TGTGCCAGCAGTGGACAGGGGGCGCCAGATACGCAGTATTTT
CDR3aa: CASSGQGAPDTQYF

d_gene: -
v_gene: TRBV7-8
len: 14
abundance: -
j_gene: TRBJ2-2
CDR3nt: TGTGCCAGCAGTCCGCGCGATTTTCTCGGGGAGCTGTTTTTT
CDR3aa: CASSPRDFLGELFF

d_gene: TRBD2
v_gene: TRBV4-1
len: 17
abundance: -
j_gene: TRBJ2-3
CDR3nt: TGCGCCAGCAGCCAGGGCGGACTAGCGGGAGGACCAGATACGCAGTATTTT
CDR3aa: CASSQGGLAGGPDTQYF

d_gene: -
v_gene: TRBV6-5
len: 13
abundance: few
j_gene: TRBJ2-3
CDR3nt: TGTGCCAGCAGAGGACAGCTCACAGATACGCAGTATTTT
CDR3aa: CASRGQLTDTQYF

d_gene: -
v_gene: TRBV20-1
len: 11
abundance: -
j_gene: TRBJ2-7
CDR3nt: TGCAGTGCGGGACGGAACTACGAGCAGTACTTC
CDR3aa: CSAGRNYEQYF

d_gene: TRBD1
v_gene: TRBV6-1
len: 16
abundance: -
j_gene: TRBJ1-5
CDR3nt: TGTGCCAGCAGTGAAGGCGTGACAGGGCCCAATCAGCCCCAGCATTTT
CDR3aa: CASSEGVTGPNQPQHF

d_gene: TRBD2
v_gene: TRBV6-5
len: 15
abundance: -
j_gene: TRBJ2-7
CDR3nt: TGTGCCAGCAGACCCACTAGCGGGATCCCCTACGAGCAGTACTTC
CDR3aa: CASRPTSGIPYEQYF

d_gene: -
v_gene: TRBV25-1
len: 18
abundance: -
j_gene: TRBJ1-3
CDR3nt: TGTGCCAGCAGTGGCATCGGAGCGACAGGCCGCTCTGGAAACACCATATATTTT
CDR3aa: CASSGIGATGRSGNTIYF

d_gene: -
v_gene: TRBV7-9
len: 14
abundance: -
j_gene: TRBJ2-3
CDR3nt: TGTGCCAGCAGCTTAAGAGCAGGCTCAGATACGCAGTATTTT
CDR3aa: CASSLRAGSDTQYF

d_gene: -
v_gene: TRBV4-1
len: 16
abundance: -
j_gene: TRBJ2-1
CDR3nt: TGCGCCAGCAGCCAAGAAGGACTTTCCATCTACAATGAGCAGTTCTTC
CDR3aa: CASSQEGLSIYNEQFF

d_gene: -
v_gene: TRBV6-5
len: 15
abundance: -
j_gene: TRBJ2-7
CDR3nt: TGTGCCAGCAGTTACTCGATGGCAGGGAACCACGAGCAGTACTTC
CDR3aa: CASSYSMAGNHEQYF

d_gene: TRBD2
v_gene: TRBV5-1
len: 15
abundance: -
j_gene: TRBJ2-2
CDR3nt: TGCGCCAGCGGCCCGGGGGGGAGTCACACCGGGGAGCTGTTTTTT
CDR3aa: CASGPGGSHTGELFF

d_gene: -
v_gene: TRBV11-1
len: 16
abundance: -
j_gene: TRBJ2-3
CDR3nt: TGTGCCAGCAGCTTAAGCCGACAGGCAATCGCAGATACGCAGTATTTT
CDR3aa: CASSLSRQAIADTQYF

d_gene: -
v_gene: TRBV27
len: 17
abundance: -
j_gene: TRBJ2-1
CDR3nt: TGTGCCAGCAGTTTATCGAGAGCGGCCAGCTCCTACAATGAGCAGTTCTTC
CDR3aa: CASSLSRAASSYNEQFF

d_gene: TRBD1
v_gene: TRBV7-2
len: 15
abundance: -
j_gene: TRBJ2-7
CDR3nt: TGTGCCAGCAGCTTAGTGACAGGGTTCACCTACGAGCAGTACTTC
CDR3aa: CASSLVTGFTYEQYF

d_gene: -
v_gene: TRBV5-6
len: 15
abundance: -
j_gene: TRBJ1-3
CDR3nt: TGTGCCAGCAGCTGGGGAGGGGTGTCTGGAAACACCATATATTTT
CDR3aa: CASSWGGVSGNTIYF

d_gene: TRBD2
v_gene: TRBV19
len: 16
abundance: once
j_gene: TRBJ2-2
CDR3nt: TGTGCCAGTAGTACCGCACTAGCGGCAGACACCGGGGAGCTGTTTTTT
CDR3aa: CASSTALAADTGELFF

d_gene: -
v_gene: TRBV28
len: 16
abundance: once
j_gene: TRBJ1-5
CDR3nt: TGTGCCAGCAGTCAATTCCAGGGAGGGAGACGGCAGCCCCAGCATTTT
CDR3aa: CASSQFQGGRRQPQHF

d_gene: -
v_gene: TRBV5-1
len: 15
abundance: once
j_gene: TRBJ2-3
CDR3nt: TGCGCCAGCAGCTTGACGGGTGCTAGCACAGATACGCAGTATTTT
CDR3aa: CASSLTGASTDTQYF

d_gene: -
v_gene: TRBV6-5
len: 15
abundance: -
j_gene: TRBJ2-1
CDR3nt: TGTGCCAGCAGTAAACTAGTCTCCCCTATCAATGAGCAGTTCTTC
CDR3aa: CASSKLVSPINEQFF

d_gene: -
v_gene: TRBV18
len: 13
abundance: -
j_gene: TRBJ1-1
CDR3nt: TGTGCCAGCTCACCTACCTTGAACACTGAAGCTTTCTTT
CDR3aa: CASSPTLNTEAFF

d_gene: -
v_gene: TRBV11-2
len: 15
abundance: -
j_gene: TRBJ1-1
CDR3nt: TGTGCCAGCAGCTTGGGGGGCGCACGGATAGGTGAAGCTTTCTTT
CDR3aa: CASSLGGARIGEAFF

d_gene: -
v_gene: TRBV11-2
len: 16
abundance: -
j_gene: TRBJ2-3
CDR3nt: TGTGCCAGCAGCTTAGCTTCGACAGTCGCAGCAGATACGCAGTATTTT
CDR3aa: CASSLASTVAADTQYF

d_gene: TRBD2
v_gene: TRBV19
len: 16
abundance: -
j_gene: TRBJ2-1
CDR3nt: TGTGCCAGTAGTATGGAAGGTCTAGCGGGAGGGCTTGAGCAGTTCTTC
CDR3aa: CASSMEGLAGGLEQFF

d_gene: -
v_gene: TRBV7-8
len: 13
abundance: -
j_gene: TRBJ1-2
CDR3nt: TGTGCCAGCAGCTTATCCACTCTCTATGGCTACACCTTC
CDR3aa: CASSLSTLYGYTF

d_gene: TRBD1
v_gene: TRBV15
len: 14
abundance: once
j_gene: TRBJ1-2
CDR3nt: TGTGCCACCAGCAGATCCAGGGGGGGCTATGGCTACACCTTC
CDR3aa: CATSRSRGGYGYTF

d_gene: TRBD1
v_gene: TRBV18
len: 15
abundance: once
j_gene: TRBJ1-2
CDR3nt: TGTGCCAGCTCACCTGAGGCGGACAGGACGTATGGCTACACCTTC
CDR3aa: CASSPEADRTYGYTF

d_gene: -
v_gene: TRBV18
len: 12
abundance: -
j_gene: TRBJ2-5
CDR3nt: TGTGCCAGCTCAGGTGAATCGGAGACCCAGTACTTC
CDR3aa: CASSGESETQYF

d_gene: TRBD1
v_gene: TRBV5-8
len: 14
abundance: -
j_gene: TRBJ2-3
CDR3nt: TGTGCCAGCAGTAGACAGGGGAGCACAGATACGCAGTATTTT
CDR3aa: CASSRQGSTDTQYF

d_gene: -
v_gene: TRBV9
len: 14
abundance: once
j_gene: TRBJ2-3
CDR3nt: TGTGCCAGCAGCTCCGGGACAAGCACAGATACGCAGTATTTT
CDR3aa: CASSSGTSTDTQYF

d_gene: -
v_gene: TRBV28
len: 12
abundance: -
j_gene: TRBJ2-7
CDR3nt: TGTGCCAGCAAGAGTTTTCTCCCCGAGCAGTACTTC
CDR3aa: CASKSFLPEQYF

d_gene: TRBD2
v_gene: TRBV27
len: 15
abundance: -
j_gene: TRBJ2-1
CDR3nt: TGTGCCAGCAGTTTAACTAGCGGGATAGACGGTGAGCAGTTCTTC
CDR3aa: CASSLTSGIDGEQFF